Each of the 9 T cell receptor beta chains below was sequenced from the same sample in a study of CD8+CD57+ T cells in acquired aplastic anemia. The use of genomic DNA as template underpinned the TCR beta VDJ and CDR3 profiling. TCRdb reanalysed the reads using MiXCR and keeps one entry per CDR3 protein. The sample lists around 400,000 distinct CDR3 sequences, about two thirds occurring once. Material: sorted CD4+, CD8+, or CD8+CD57+ T cells (not recorded which) from PBMCs. The receptors derive from a human donor in good health, serving as a control.

The sample holds many counts of this clonotype. The genes are TRBV18 and TRBJ2-7, with a weak D call TRBD1 (7 bases). Germline loops: CDR1 KGHSH, CDR2 LQKENI. The CDR3 loop spans 15 amino acids. Trimming took 3 bases from V and 2 from J, leaving 14 bases between them. CDR3 sequence reads: CASSPGGTATYEQYF. The CDR3 coding sequence is TGTGCCAGCTCACCGGGCGGGACAGCTACCTACGAGCAGTACTTC.

The genes are TRBV7-2 and TRBJ1-3; D unclear. CDR1 is SGHTA and CDR2 is FQGNSA in the germline V gene. With 3 bases removed from V and 16 bases from J, the gap between germline ends came to 19 bases. The CDR3 has 13 residues. The DNA of the CDR3 is TGTGCCAGCAGCTTTGGCGGGGATCAGCCCCTGTATTTT. This sequence encodes CASSFGGDQPLYF.

This chain uses TRBV2 with TRBJ1-1; D is ambiguous. V was clipped by 7 bases and J by 0 bases, with 9 bases between them. The CDR3 loop spans 13 amino acids. Looked up from germline, CDR1 is SNHLY and CDR2 is FYNNEI. The CDR3 sequence is CASNVKMNTEAFF. The DNA of the CDR3 is TGTGCCAGCAACGTAAAAATGAACACTGAAGCTTTCTTT.

Notes on this clonotype: Germline is not matched at one junction end, which may reflect a read error. CDR3 DNA: TGTGCCAGCAGCCGACCTCGGGGGTTCGACGAGTTCGACTTC. Amino acids: CASSRPRGFDEFDF. The V call is TRBV7-9, the J call TRBJ2-7; D possibly corresponds to TRBD2 (6 bases). The CDR3 runs 14 residues. In germline, CDR1 is SEHNR, CDR2 FQNEAQ (reference sequence). The complete variable domain, with remaining parts taken from reference TRBV7-9 and TRBJ2-7, reads DTGVSQNPRHKITKRGQNVTFRCDPISEHNRLYWYRQTLGQGPEFLTYFQNEAQLEKSRLLSDRFSAERPKGSFSTLEIQRTEQGDSAMYLCASSRPRGFDEFDFGPGTRLTVT.

The genes are TRBV5-1 and TRBJ2-7; TRBD1 might be the D (8 bases). The CDR3 consists of 14 residues. V lost 1 base and J 4 bases, leaving 12 bases between the germline ends. CDR1 is SGHRS and CDR2 is YFSETQ in the germline V gene. In DNA, the CDR3 is TGCGCCAGCAGCTTGACAGGGGGGGGTTACGAGCAGTACTTC. It is translated as CASSLTGGGYEQYF.

This chain links TRBV11-2 with TRBJ1-2; no reliable D call. Looked up from germline, CDR1 is SGHAT and CDR2 is FQNNGV. This CDR3 comprises 15 residues. V lost 5 bases, J lost 4 bases, and 17 bases lay in between. CDR3 nucleotide sequence: TGTGCCAGCAGCGATCGGGTCACTGGGCGCTATGGCTACACCTTC. Amino acids: CASSDRVTGRYGYTF.

The chain has TRBV20-1 and TRBJ2-7; tentatively, D is TRBD1 or TRBD2 (5 bases each). The CDR3 is 15 amino acids. V was pared by 3 bases and J by 1 base, with 16 bases between. Germline V gene data show CDR1 as DFQATT and CDR2 as SNEGSKA (reference sequence). The CDR3 sequence: CSASNTGTDSYEQYF. The CDR3 nucleotides read TGCAGTGCTAGCAACACCGGGACGGATTCCTACGAGCAGTACTTC.

This chain links TRBV11-2 with TRBJ2-7; tentatively, D is TRBD2 (5 bases). Trimming left V 1 base short and J 6 bases short, with 13 bases between. The CDR3 is 14 amino acids. Germline V lookup: CDR1 SGHAT, CDR2 FQNNGV. CDR3 amino acids: CASSLGPGWGEQYF. The CDR3 DNA reads as TGTGCCAGCAGCTTAGGTCCGGGGTGGGGCGAGCAGTACTTC.

This chain uses TRBV9 with TRBJ2-3; D may correspond to TRBD1 or TRBD2 (5 bases each). CDR3 length: 15 amino acids. Germline CDR1 SGDLS, CDR2 YYNGEE. V lost 4 bases to trimming and J lost 6 bases, with 18 bases between them. The CDR3 spells CASSIYSGHSDTQYF. The DNA of the CDR3 is TGTGCCAGCAGCATATACTCGGGGCACTCGGATACGCAGTATTTT.